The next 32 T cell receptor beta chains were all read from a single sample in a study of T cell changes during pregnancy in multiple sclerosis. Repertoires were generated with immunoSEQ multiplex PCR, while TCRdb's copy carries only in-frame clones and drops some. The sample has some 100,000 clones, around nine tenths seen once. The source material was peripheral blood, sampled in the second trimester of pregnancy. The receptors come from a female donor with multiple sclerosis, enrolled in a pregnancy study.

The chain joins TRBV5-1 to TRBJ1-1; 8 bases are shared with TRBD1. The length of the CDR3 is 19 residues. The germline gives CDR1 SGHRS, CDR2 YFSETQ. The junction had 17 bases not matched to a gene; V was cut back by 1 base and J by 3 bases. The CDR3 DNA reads TGCGCCAGCAGCTTGACATTCCGAATCACACAGGGGGAGGACACTGAAGCTTTCTTT. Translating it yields CASSLTFRITQGEDTEAFF.

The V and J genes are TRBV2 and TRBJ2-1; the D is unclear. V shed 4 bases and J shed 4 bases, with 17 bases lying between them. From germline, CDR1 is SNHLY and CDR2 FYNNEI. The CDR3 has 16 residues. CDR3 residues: CASSVPNPAAYNEQFF. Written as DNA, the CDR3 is TGTGCCAGCAGTGTTCCGAATCCGGCGGCTTACAATGAGCAGTTCTTC.

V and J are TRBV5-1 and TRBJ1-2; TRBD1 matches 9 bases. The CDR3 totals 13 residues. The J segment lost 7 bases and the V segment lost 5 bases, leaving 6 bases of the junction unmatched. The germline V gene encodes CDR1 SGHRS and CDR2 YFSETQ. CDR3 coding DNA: TGCGCCAGCAGTCGGACAGGGGTAGGTGGCTACACCTTC. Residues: CASSRTGVGGYTF.

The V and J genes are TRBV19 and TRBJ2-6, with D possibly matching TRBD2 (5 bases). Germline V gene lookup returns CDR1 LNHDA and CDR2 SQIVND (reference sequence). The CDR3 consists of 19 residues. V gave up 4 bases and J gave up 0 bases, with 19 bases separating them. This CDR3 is CASSTHGGPSGSGANVLTF. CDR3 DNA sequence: TGTGCCAGTAGTACCCATGGAGGCCCCTCGGGCTCTGGGGCCAACGTCCTGACTTTC.

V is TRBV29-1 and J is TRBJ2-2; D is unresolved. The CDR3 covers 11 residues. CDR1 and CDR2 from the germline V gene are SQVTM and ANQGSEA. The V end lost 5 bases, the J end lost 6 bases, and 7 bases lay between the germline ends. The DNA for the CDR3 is TGCAGCGTTACCGGGTCCGGGGAGCTGTTTTTT. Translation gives CSVTGSGELFF.

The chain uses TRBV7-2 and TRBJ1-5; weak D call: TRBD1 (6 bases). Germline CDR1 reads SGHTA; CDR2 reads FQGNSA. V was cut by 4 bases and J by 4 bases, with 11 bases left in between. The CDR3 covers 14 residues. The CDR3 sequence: CASSSLQGNQPQHF. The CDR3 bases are TGTGCCAGCAGCTCATTACAGGGAAATCAGCCCCAGCATTTT.

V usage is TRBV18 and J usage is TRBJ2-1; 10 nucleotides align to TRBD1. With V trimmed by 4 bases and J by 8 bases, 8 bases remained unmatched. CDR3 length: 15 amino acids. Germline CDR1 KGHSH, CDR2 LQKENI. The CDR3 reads CASSQTGQGSHEQFF. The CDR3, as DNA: TGTGCCAGCTCACAAACGGGACAGGGGTCCCATGAGCAGTTCTTC.

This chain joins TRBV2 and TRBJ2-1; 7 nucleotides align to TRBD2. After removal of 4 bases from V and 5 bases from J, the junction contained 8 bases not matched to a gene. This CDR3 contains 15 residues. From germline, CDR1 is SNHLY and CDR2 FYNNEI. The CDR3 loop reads CASSGPGGGNNEQFF. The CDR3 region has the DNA TGTGCCAGCAGTGGTCCAGGCGGGGGAAACAATGAGCAGTTCTTC.

The CDR3 DNA reads TGTGCCAGCAGCTTTGGGGGGGCCGGTGGCTACACCTTC. Its translation: CASSFGGAGGYTF. The chain recombines TRBV5-6 with TRBJ1-2; D possibly corresponds to TRBD1 (6 bases). The germline CDR1 and CDR2 sequences are SGHDT and YYEEEE. The CDR3 has 13 amino acids. The ends were cut back, 2 bases at V and 7 bases at J, with 12 bases in the middle.

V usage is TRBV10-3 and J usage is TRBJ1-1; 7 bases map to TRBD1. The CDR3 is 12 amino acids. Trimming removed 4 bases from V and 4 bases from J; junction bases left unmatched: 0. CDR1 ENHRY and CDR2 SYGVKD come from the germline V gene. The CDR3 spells CAISAGGTEAFF. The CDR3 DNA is TGTGCCATCAGTGCAGGGGGCACTGAAGCTTTCTTT.

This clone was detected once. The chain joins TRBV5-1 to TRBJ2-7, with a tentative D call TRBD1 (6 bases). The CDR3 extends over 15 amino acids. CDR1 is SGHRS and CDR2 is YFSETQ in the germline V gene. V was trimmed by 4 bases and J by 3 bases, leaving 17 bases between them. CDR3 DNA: TGCGCCAGCAGCGCGACAGGAGATTTGGTCTACGAGCAGTACTTC. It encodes CASSATGDLVYEQYF.

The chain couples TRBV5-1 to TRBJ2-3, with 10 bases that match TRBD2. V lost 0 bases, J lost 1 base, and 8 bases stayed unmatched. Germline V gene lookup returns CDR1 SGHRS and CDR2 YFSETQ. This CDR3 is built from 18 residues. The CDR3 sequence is CASSLAPAGGPGTDTQYF. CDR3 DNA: TGCGCCAGCAGCTTGGCCCCAGCGGGGGGGCCTGGCACAGATACGCAGTATTTT.

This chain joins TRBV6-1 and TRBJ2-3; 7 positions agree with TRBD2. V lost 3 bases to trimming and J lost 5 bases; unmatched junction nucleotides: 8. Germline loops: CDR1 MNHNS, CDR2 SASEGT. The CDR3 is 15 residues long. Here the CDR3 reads CASSDWGGSRDTQYF. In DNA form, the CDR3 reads TGTGCCAGCAGTGATTGGGGCGGGAGTAGAGATACGCAGTATTTT.

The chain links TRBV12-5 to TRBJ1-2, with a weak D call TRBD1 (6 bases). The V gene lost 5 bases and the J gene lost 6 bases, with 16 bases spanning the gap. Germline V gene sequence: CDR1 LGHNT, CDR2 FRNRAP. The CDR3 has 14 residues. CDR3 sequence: CASGPTGGRNGYTF. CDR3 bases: TGTGCTAGTGGTCCCACGGGGGGCCGGAATGGCTACACCTTC. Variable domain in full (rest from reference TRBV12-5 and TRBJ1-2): DARVTQTPRHKVTEMGQEVTMRCQPILGHNTVFWYRQTMMQGLELLAYFRNRAPLDDSGMPKDRFSAEMPDATLATLKIQPSEPRDSAVYFCASGPTGGRNGYTFGSGTRLTVV.

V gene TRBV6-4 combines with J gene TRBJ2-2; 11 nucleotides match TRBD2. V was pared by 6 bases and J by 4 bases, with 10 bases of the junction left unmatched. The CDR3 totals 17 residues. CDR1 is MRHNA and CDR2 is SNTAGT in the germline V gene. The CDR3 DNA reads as TGTGCCAGCAGCTTGACTAGCGGGGCTTCGGGCACCGGGGAGCTGTTTTTT. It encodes CASSLTSGASGTGELFF.

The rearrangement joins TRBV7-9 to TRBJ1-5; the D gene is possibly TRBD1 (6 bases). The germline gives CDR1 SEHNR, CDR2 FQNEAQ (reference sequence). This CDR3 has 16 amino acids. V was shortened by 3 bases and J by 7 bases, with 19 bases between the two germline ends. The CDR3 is CASSLGAGAGEQPQHF. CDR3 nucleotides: TGTGCCAGCAGCTTGGGCGCGGGGGCCGGGGAGCAGCCCCAGCATTTT.

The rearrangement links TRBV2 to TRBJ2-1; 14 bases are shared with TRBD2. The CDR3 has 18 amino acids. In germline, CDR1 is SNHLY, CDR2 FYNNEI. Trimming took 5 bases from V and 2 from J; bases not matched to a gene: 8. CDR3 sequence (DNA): TGTGCCAGCAGTACCGGGACTAGCGGGAGAGGAACCTACAATGAGCAGTTCTTC. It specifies CASSTGTSGRGTYNEQFF.

This chain's CDR3 is CASSITGINYGYTF. CDR3 nucleotide sequence: TGTGCCAGTAGTATTACAGGAATCAACTATGGCTACACCTTC. The V call is TRBV19, the J call TRBJ1-2, with a possible D match to TRBD1 (5 bases). The CDR3 runs to 14 residues. Germline V lookup: CDR1 LNHDA, CDR2 SQIVND (reference sequence). V lost 3 bases and J 2 bases, leaving 10 bases between the germline ends.

CDR3 coding DNA: TGTGCCAGCAGACTTGCGGGGGTCGCTGAAGCTTTCTTT. This encodes CASRLAGVAEAFF. The chain has TRBV27 and TRBJ1-1, with a weak D call TRBD1 (5 bases). This CDR3 region has 13 residues. Germline V CDR1 and CDR2: MNHEY, SMNVEV (reference sequence). Trimming shortened V by 6 bases and J by 6 bases, and 14 bases separated the two germline ends.

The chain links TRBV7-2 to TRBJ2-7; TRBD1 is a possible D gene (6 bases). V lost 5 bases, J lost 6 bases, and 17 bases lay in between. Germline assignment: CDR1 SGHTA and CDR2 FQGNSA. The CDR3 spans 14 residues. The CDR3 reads CASSLNRVGREQYF. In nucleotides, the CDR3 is TGTGCCAGCAGCCTAAACAGGGTCGGCCGCGAGCAGTACTTC.

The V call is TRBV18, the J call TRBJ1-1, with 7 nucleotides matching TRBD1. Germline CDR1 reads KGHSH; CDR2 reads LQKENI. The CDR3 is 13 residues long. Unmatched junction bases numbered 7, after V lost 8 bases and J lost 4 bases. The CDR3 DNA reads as TGTGCCAGCACCTCAGGGGGGCGCACTGAAGCTTTCTTT. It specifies CASTSGGRTEAFF.

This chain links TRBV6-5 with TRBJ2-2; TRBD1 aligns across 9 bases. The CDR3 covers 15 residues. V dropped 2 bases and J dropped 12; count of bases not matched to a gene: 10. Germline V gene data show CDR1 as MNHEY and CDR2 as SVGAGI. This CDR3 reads CASSYTRGTGGKLFF. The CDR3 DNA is TGTGCCAGCAGTTACACCCGGGGAACAGGGGGCAAGCTGTTTTTT.

CDR3 nucleotides: TGTGCCTGGAGTCCCGGGCCTCAGGGCTTGGGCTACACCTTC. It codes for CAWSPGPQGLGYTF. J is TRBJ1-2 and V is TRBV30, with D perhaps TRBD1 (5 bases). The germline V and J ends were trimmed by 2 bases and 8 bases, with 18 bases remaining between them. Germline CDR1 and CDR2: GTSNPN and SVGIG (reference sequence). The CDR3 extends over 14 amino acids.

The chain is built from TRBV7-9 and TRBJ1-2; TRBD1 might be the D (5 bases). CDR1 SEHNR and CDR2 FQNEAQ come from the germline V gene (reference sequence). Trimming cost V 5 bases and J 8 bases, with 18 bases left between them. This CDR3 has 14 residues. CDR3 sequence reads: CASSPAGSPGGYTF. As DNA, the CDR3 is TGTGCCAGCAGCCCCGCAGGGTCCCCAGGGGGCTACACCTTC.

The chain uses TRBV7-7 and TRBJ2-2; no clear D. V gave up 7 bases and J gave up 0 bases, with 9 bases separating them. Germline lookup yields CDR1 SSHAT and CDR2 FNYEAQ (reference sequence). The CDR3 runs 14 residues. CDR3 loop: CASKETPNTGELFF. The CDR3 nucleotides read TGTGCCAGCAAGGAGACTCCGAACACCGGGGAGCTGTTTTTT.

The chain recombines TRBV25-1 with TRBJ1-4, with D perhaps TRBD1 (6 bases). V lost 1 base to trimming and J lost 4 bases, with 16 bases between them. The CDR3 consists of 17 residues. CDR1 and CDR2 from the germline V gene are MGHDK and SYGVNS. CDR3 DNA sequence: TGTGCCAGCAGTGAATCAAGGGGGGGGTTCCTTAATGAAAAACTGTTTTTT. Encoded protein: CASSESRGGFLNEKLFF.

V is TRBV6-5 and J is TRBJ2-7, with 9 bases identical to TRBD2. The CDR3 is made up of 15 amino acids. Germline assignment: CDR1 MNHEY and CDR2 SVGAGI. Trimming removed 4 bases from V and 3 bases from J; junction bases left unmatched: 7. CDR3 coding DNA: TGTGCCAGCAGTTTGTTAGCGGGGGAAATCTACGAGCAGTACTTC. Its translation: CASSLLAGEIYEQYF.

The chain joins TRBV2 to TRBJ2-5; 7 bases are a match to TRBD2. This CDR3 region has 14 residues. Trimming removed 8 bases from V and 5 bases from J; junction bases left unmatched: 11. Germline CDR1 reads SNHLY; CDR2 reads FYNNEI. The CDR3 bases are TGTGCCAGCGGAGGGGAGGGTCGGAGGGAGACCCAGTACTTC. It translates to CASGGEGRRETQYF.

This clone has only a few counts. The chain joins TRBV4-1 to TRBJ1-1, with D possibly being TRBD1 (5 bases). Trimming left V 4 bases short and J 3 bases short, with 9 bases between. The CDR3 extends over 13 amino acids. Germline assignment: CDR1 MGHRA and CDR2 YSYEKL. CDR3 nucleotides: TGCGCCAGCAGCCTCAGGGAGGACACTGAAGCTTTCTTT. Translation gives CASSLREDTEAFF.

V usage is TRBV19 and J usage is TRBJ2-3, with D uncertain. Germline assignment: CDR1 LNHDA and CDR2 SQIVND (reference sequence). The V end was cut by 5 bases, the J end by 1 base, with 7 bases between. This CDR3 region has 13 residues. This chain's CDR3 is CASSPQGTDTQYF. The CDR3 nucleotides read TGTGCCAGTAGTCCCCAGGGCACAGATACGCAGTATTTT.

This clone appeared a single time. The CDR3 DNA reads TGTGCCAGCAGCCCGGGGAGGGGCGGGGTCACTGAAGCTTTCTTT. This gives the protein CASSPGRGGVTEAFF. The genes are TRBV7-3 and TRBJ1-1, with D possibly being TRBD1 (5 bases). Germline values: CDR1 SGHTA, CDR2 FQGTGA. The CDR3 consists of 15 residues. Trimming removed 5 bases at V and 4 bases at J, with 17 bases between.

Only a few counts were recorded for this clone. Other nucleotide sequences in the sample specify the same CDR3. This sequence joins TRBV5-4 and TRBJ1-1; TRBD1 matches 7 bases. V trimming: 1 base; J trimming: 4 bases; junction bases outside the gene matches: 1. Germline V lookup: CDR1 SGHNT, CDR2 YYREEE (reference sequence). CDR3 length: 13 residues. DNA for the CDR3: TGTGCCAGCAGCTTGCAGGGGGGCACTGAAGCTTTCTTT. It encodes CASSLQGGTEAFF.